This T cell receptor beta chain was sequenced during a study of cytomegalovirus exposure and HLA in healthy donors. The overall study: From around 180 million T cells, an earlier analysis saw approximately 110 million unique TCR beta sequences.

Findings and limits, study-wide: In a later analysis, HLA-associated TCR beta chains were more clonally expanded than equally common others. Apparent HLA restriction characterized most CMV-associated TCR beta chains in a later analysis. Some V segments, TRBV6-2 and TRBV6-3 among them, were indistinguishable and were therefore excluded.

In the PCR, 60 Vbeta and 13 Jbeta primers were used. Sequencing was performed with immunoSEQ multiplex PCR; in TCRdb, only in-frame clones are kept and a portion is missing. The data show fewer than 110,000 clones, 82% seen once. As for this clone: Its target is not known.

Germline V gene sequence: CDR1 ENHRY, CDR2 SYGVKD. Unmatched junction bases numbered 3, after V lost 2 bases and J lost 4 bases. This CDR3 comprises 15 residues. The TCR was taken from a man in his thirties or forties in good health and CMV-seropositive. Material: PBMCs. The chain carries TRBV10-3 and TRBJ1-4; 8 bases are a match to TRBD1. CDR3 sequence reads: CAISEAGGGNEKLFF. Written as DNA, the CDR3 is TGTGCCATCAGTGAGGCAGGGGGCGGTAATGAAAAACTGTTTTTT.